This T cell receptor (beta chain) is drawn from a study of control samples from healthy donors and cancer patients. The germline V and J ends were trimmed by 6 bases and 8 bases, with 23 bases remaining between them. The length of the CDR3 is 16 residues. From germline, CDR1 is KGHSH and CDR2 LQKENI. Clones were sequenced by immunoSEQ multiplex PCR, and TCRdb holds only the in-frame ones, with some missing. The sample holds about 140,000 clones, roughly 89% seen once. J is TRBJ2-1 and V is TRBV18, with D tentatively TRBD2 (5 bases). This clonotype was obtained from a man aged 25 to 40 in good health. The sample taken for sequencing was blood. The CDR3 region is CASSAPRTEVVDEQFF. The CDR3 DNA sequence: TGTGCCAGCTCGGCTCCCCGGACTGAAGTGGTTGATGAGCAGTTCTTC.